The clone carrying this T cell receptor beta chain appeared a single time. Between the trimmed V and J ends, which lost 4 bases and 2 bases, there was a span of 15 bases. Per germline, CDR1 SGHTA and CDR2 FQGNSA. This CDR3 is built from 15 residues. Methods used by the authors: Nucleated cell number was recorded as an estimate derived from reference gene primer amplification. Sequencing was performed with immunoSEQ multiplex PCR; in TCRdb, only in-frame clones are kept and a portion is missing. V, J and clone size derive from that table, while D and trimming were established from the DNA sequence. The sample carries around 50,000 clones, roughly 84% recorded once. These data originate in a study of blood T cell repertoires in COVID-19. Looking at the study overall: The United States, Italy and Spain supplied acute and convalescent COVID-19 samples. PBMCs, B-cell-depleted T cells, or T cells were the source of the cDNA or gDNA that made up the material.

The chain joins TRBV7-2 to TRBJ2-7, with D possibly TRBD1 on 6 matching bases. The source of this sequence is a man between 45 and 60 years old with active COVID-19. What was sequenced was peripheral blood. This CDR3 is CASSSGQRLTYEQYF. CDR3 in DNA: TGTGCCAGCAGCTCGGGACAACGACTGACCTACGAGCAGTACTTC.